Listed here is a single T cell receptor beta chain. The target antigen is unknown. Per the original data handling: The detection floor for productive clonotype frequency was 2.59 x 10-5. The assay was immunoSEQ multiplex PCR, and TCRdb's table has in-frame clones only and misses some. The V and J calls and clone size are taken from that table; D and trimming were inferred from the DNA. The table lists about 38,000 clones, 70% to 80% of them singletons. The sample belongs to a study of STAT5B mutations in CD4+ large granular lymphocyte leukemia. Trimming took off 5 bases at V and 8 bases at J, with 13 bases between the two ends. Germline lookup yields CDR1 SGHTA and CDR2 FQGTGA. This CDR3 has 13 amino acids. Findings and caveats of the study: TRBV06-family usage was enriched in top patient clones (8/27) versus controls (2/35). No patients shared main leukemic clonotypes, though 25% to 30% appeared at low frequency elsewhere.

The sample comprised CD4+ T cells from blood buffy coats. The sequence derives from a human donor in good health. The chain has TRBV7-3 and TRBJ2-1; tentatively, D is TRBD2 (5 bases). CDR3 protein: CASSRLRRDEQFF. Written as DNA, the CDR3 is TGTGCCAGCAGCCGTTTACGGCGGGATGAGCAGTTCTTC.